The subject of this entry is one TCR beta chain. The sample holds a few counts of this clonotype. The antigen it recognizes is unknown. Per-base quality was not reported, and no clone a single base away is much larger than it. This sample is part of a study of post-analysis software for immune sequencing data (dated by TCRdb to the mid-2010s). As for the study more broadly: The recorded disease courses included relapsing-remitting, secondary progressive and progressive-relapsing multiple sclerosis, and some patients had no subtype annotation. A subset of samples was prepared in parallel using single-end sample barcoding, then pooled and co-amplified after Illumina adapter ligation. The patient repertoires were set against approximately 10 previously published healthy control repertoires from donors whose ages ranged from roughly 6 to 27 years.

Results and caveats for the whole study, not just this receptor: Significantly lower normalized Chao1 diversity was found in multiple sclerosis patients than in controls, suggesting substantial peripheral T-cell clonal expansion. Direct clustering with F measure showed strong co-clustering of samples prepared in the same batch, prompting a batch-effect correction. The control group was slightly older than the multiple sclerosis patient group.

Libraries were built with PCR. This sample was sequenced with an Illumina HiSeq 2500. To reduce PCR and sequencing biases, unique molecular identifiers were built into the TCR beta cDNA libraries. Some 500,000 cDNA molecules were obtained per 1 to 10 million input T cells, so each molecule approximated one T cell. The same protocol used for the earlier healthy control dataset was applied to prepare and sequence the patient libraries. Within a given batch, samples were prepared together, multiplexed and sequenced on the same HiSeq lane. The published analysis was carried out like this. MIGEC handled the raw barcoded reads, throwing out single-read molecular identifier groups before consensus assembly and CDR3 extraction. Clonotype tables were post-analysed with VDJtools, and diversity was normalized by down-sampling all datasets to the smallest sample size. To correct batch-related cross-sample contamination, repertoire overlap clustering matched CDR3 amino acid sequences but not nucleotide sequences. TCRdb reanalyzed the raw reads on its own, using fastp at Q25 for trimming and MiXCR for clone calling, and kept in-frame beta chains. Each entry is one CDR3 protein sequence, shown with its most common DNA and genes. The V and J calls shown here were made by TCRdb, not taken from the authors' results. The sample table lists roughly 730,000 distinct CDR3 sequences, 30% of them with a count of one. In total, the top ten clones hold approximately 0.55% of the sample.

To demonstrate the VDJtools post-analysis software, the study profiled TCR beta repertoires from the peripheral blood of under 15 young patients with multiple sclerosis. The multiple sclerosis patients were children and adolescents between roughly 6 and 16 years of age. Sequencing input: blood. The source of this sequence is a girl under 18 with multiple sclerosis.

This receptor has the CDR3 CASGLDRNTEAFF. The DNA is as follows: TGTGCTAGTGGTTTGGACAGGAACACTGAAGCTTTCTTT. The chain is made from TRBV12-5 and TRBJ1-1; confidence is insufficient to name the D gene. The germline V gene gives CDR1 as LGHNT and CDR2 as FRNRAP. Cut back by 1 base and 1 base, the V and J ends lie 4 bases apart. CDR3 length: 13 amino acids, cysteine to phenylalanine. The sequence is cut down to CDR3 DNA, 39 bases in frame from base 1.